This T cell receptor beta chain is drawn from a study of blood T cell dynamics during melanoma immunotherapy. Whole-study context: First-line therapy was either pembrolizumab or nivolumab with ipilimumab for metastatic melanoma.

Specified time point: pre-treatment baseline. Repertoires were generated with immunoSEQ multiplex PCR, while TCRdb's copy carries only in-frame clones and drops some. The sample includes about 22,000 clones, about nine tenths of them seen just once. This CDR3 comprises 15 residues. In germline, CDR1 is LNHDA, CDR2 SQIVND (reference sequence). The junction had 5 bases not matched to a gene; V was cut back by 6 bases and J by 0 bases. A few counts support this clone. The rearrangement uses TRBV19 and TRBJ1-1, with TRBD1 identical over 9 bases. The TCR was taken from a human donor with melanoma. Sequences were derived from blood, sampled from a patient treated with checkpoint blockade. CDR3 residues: CASRGRTGVNTEAFF. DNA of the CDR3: TGTGCCAGTAGAGGCAGGACAGGGGTGAACACTGAAGCTTTCTTT. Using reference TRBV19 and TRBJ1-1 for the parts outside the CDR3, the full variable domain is DGGITQSPKYLFRKEGQNVTLSCEQNLNHDAMYWYRQDPGQGLRLIYYSQIVNDFQKGDIAEGYSVSREKKESFPLTVTSAQKNPTAFYLCASRGRTGVNTEAFFGQGTRLTVV.